A single sample gave rise to the 29 T cell receptor beta chains below, sequenced in a study of read filtering for tumor transcriptome and immune sequencing. This library used 300 to 500 ng RNA and molecular barcoded adaptors spanning alpha/delta and beta/gamma chains. TCRdb redid the calling of the reads with MiXCR, one entry per CDR3 protein. The data show about 45,000 distinct CDR3 sequences, around 21% seen once. The sample was a population of CD138-negative cells sorted from bone marrow. These TCRs come from a donor aged 40 or over with multiple myeloma.

The J gene is TRBJ2-6, the V gene TRBV7-6; D gene unclear. Germline V gene lookup returns CDR1 SGHVS and CDR2 FNYEAQ. Trimming took off 1 base at V and 2 bases at J, with 6 bases between the two ends. The CDR3 extends over 15 amino acids. The DNA for the CDR3 is TGTGCCAGCAGCTTAGATGGGGCTGGGGCCAACGTCCTGACTTTC. Protein product: CASSLDGAGANVLTF.

This clonotype was detected many times. The chain uses TRBV20-1 and TRBJ2-1; D is tentatively TRBD1 or TRBD2 (5 bases each). CDR1 is DFQATT, CDR2 SNEGSKA, per germline (reference sequence). The CDR3 loop spans 14 amino acids. V was shortened by 6 bases and J by 5 bases, with 17 bases between the two germline ends. CDR3 nucleotide sequence: TGCAGTGCCAGGGAGCCACGAGCACACAATGAGCAGTTCTTC. It yields the protein CSAREPRAHNEQFF.

This clonotype was seen many times. This sequence joins TRBV12-3 or TRBV12-4 and TRBJ2-1; TRBD2 matches 7 bases. The length of the CDR3 is 17 residues. With V trimmed by 5 bases and J by 2 bases, 12 bases remained unmatched. CDR3 residues: CASSAGRERGTYNEQFF. The CDR3 DNA reads as TGTGCCAGCAGTGCCGGGAGAGAGCGGGGCACCTACAATGAGCAGTTCTTC.

The genes are TRBV5-1 and TRBJ2-2, with 8 bases that match TRBD2. Germline CDR1 reads SGHRS; CDR2 reads YFSETQ. The CDR3 length is 16 residues. The trim removed 4 bases at V and 1 base at J, leaving 6 bases unmatched. The CDR3 spells CASSHTSGRNTGELFF. The CDR3, as DNA: TGCGCCAGCAGCCATACTAGCGGCAGGAACACCGGGGAGCTGTTTTTT.

This clonotype was detected a few times. The chain combines TRBV29-1 with TRBJ1-2; D perhaps matches TRBD1 (6 bases). The CDR3 has 13 amino acids. Germline V lookup: CDR1 SQVTM, CDR2 ANQGSEA. Trimming left V 6 bases short and J 1 base short, with 12 bases between. CDR3 residues: CSVQDRDNYGYTF. In DNA, the CDR3 is TGCAGCGTCCAGGACAGAGATAACTATGGCTACACCTTC.

At least ten counts were recorded for this clonotype. The genes are TRBV10-3 and TRBJ2-1; possible D gene TRBD2, 5 bases. CDR1 and CDR2 (germline): ENHRY, SYGVKD. The CDR3 length is 16 residues. V lost 6 bases to trimming and J lost 2 bases, with 17 bases between them. CDR3 coding DNA: TGTGCCATCAGCGAAGCGAGCGGAACCACCTACAATGAGCAGTTCTTC. Residues: CAISEASGTTYNEQFF.

This clonotype was seen ten or more times. Compared with germline, one end of the junction differs, possibly owing to a read error. The CDR3 protein is CAWSPLDREVF. CDR3 nucleotide sequence: TGTGCCTGGAGTCCACTGGACAGGGAGGTCTTC. The genes are TRBV30 and TRBJ1-2; 8 positions agree with TRBD1. CDR1 is GTSNPN, CDR2 SVGIG, per germline (reference sequence). The CDR3 runs 11 residues. The variable domain in full, completed from reference TRBV30 and TRBJ1-2, reads SQTIHQWPATLVQPVGSPLSLECTVEGTSNPNLYWYRQAAGRGLQLLFYSVGIGQISSEVPQNLSASRPQDRQFILSSKKLLLSDSGFYLCAWSPLDREVFGSGTRLTVV.

Ten or more counts support this clonotype. The chain uses TRBV4-1 and TRBJ2-7; the D is unclear. Germline values: CDR1 MGHRA, CDR2 YSYEKL. The CDR3 contains 13 residues. Trimming removed 2 bases at V and 1 base at J, with 6 bases between. The chain's CDR3 is CASSQQVSYEQYF. The CDR3 DNA reads as TGCGCCAGCAGCCAACAGGTGTCCTACGAGCAGTACTTC.

There are many counts of this clonotype. The chain uses TRBV29-1 and TRBJ2-5; 7 bases match TRBD2. Trimming removed 4 bases from V and 1 base from J; junction bases left unmatched: 12. Germline V gene sequence: CDR1 SQVTM, CDR2 ANQGSEA. This CDR3 has 16 residues. The CDR3 nucleotides read TGCAGCGTTGCCCTGAACTCAGGACTAGTCCAAGAGACCCAGTACTTC. As protein: CSVALNSGLVQETQYF. The variable domain in full, with the rest retrieved from reference TRBV29-1 and TRBJ2-5, is SAVISQKPSRDICQRGTSLTIQCQVDSQVTMMFWYRQQPGQSLTLIATANQGSEATYESGFVIDKFPISRPNLTFSTLTVSNMSPEDSSIYLCSVALNSGLVQETQYFGPGTRLLVL.

This clonotype appeared a few times. V is TRBV19 and J is TRBJ1-4; D gene ambiguous. The CDR3 consists of 15 residues. V gave up 7 bases and J gave up 4 bases, with 16 bases separating them. Germline V CDR1 and CDR2: LNHDA, SQIVND (reference sequence). The CDR3 DNA reads TGTGCCAGTACCCGAGGAGGACGGCATAATGAAAAACTGTTTTTT. Protein: CASTRGGRHNEKLFF.

Notes on this clonotype: A read error may explain this, as a much larger clone is one base away. V usage is TRBV7-9 and J usage is TRBJ1-4; D perhaps matches TRBD1 (5 bases). The V end was cut by 5 bases, the J end by 2 bases, with 6 bases between. CDR1 is SEHNR, CDR2 FQNEAQ, per germline (reference sequence). There are 13 residues in the CDR3. This CDR3 reads CASSGATNEKLFF. CDR3 in DNA: TGTGCCAGCAGCGGGGCTACTAATGAAAAACTGTTTTTT.

This clonotype occurred many times. V is TRBV5-1 and J is TRBJ2-1, with a weak D call TRBD2 (5 bases). V was clipped by 2 bases and J by 0 bases, with 9 bases between them. Germline V lookup: CDR1 SGHRS, CDR2 YFSETQ. This CDR3 is 15 amino acids long. The DNA of the CDR3 is TGCGCCAGCAGCTTAGTGGGAGACTCCTACAATGAGCAGTTCTTC. This encodes CASSLVGDSYNEQFF.

This clonotype was counted between two and nine times. The rearrangement uses TRBV29-1 and TRBJ1-5; D is perhaps TRBD1 (5 bases). The CDR3 has 14 amino acids. The V gene's germline CDR1 is SQVTM and CDR2 ANQGSEA. The V gene lost 4 bases and the J gene lost 1 base, with 11 bases spanning the gap. DNA for the CDR3: TGCAGCGTTGGAGAGGGGTTAAGCAATCAGCCCCAGCATTTT. This codes for CSVGEGLSNQPQHF.

This clonotype was found many times. CDR3 region: CATSAAGATGELFF. CDR3 nucleotides: TGTGCCACCAGTGCCGCAGGGGCCACCGGGGAGCTGTTTTTT. The chain employs TRBV24-1 and TRBJ2-2, with a possible D match to TRBD1 (6 bases). V lost 5 bases and J lost 4, with 10 bases in between. Germline-derived CDR1 and CDR2 are KGHDR and SFDVKD. The CDR3 is 14 residues long.

J is TRBJ1-1 and V is TRBV7-9; D is perhaps TRBD1 (5 bases). Between the trimmed V and J ends, which lost 5 bases and 5 bases, there was a span of 12 bases. CDR1 is SEHNR and CDR2 is FQNEAQ in the germline V gene (reference sequence). The CDR3 consists of 13 residues. The CDR3 DNA is TGTGCCAGCAGCACTCAGACAGAAACTGAAGCTTTCTTT. It specifies CASSTQTETEAFF. The variable domain in full, with the rest retrieved from reference TRBV7-9 and TRBJ1-1, is DTGVSQNPRHKITKRGQNVTFRCDPISEHNRLYWYRQTLGQGPEFLTYFQNEAQLEKSRLLSDRFSAERPKGSFSTLEIQRTEQGDSAMYLCASSTQTETEAFFGQGTRLTVV.

This clonotype was counted only a few times. A read error may be the cause here, since a much bigger clone is one base away. The rearrangement uses TRBV29-1 and TRBJ2-5; 7 bases fit TRBD2. From germline, CDR1 is SQVTM and CDR2 ANQGSEA. The J segment lost 5 bases and the V segment lost 4 bases, leaving 7 bases of the junction unmatched. The length of the CDR3 is 13 residues. The CDR3 sequence is CSVVGGRTETQYF. CDR3 in DNA: TGCAGCGTTGTGGGCGGGAGAACTGAGACCCAGTACTTC.

On this clonotype: A read error may explain this, as a much larger clone is one base away. This rearrangement joins TRBV4-2 to TRBJ1-1; D is ambiguous. The CDR3 consists of 13 residues. Germline CDR1 LGHNA, CDR2 YNFKEQ. The CDR3 region is CACSHGENTEAFF. In nucleotides, the CDR3 is TGTGCCTGCAGCCATGGGGAGAACACTGAAGCTTTCTTT.

Remarks on this clonotype: A single base is all that separates this from a far larger clone, so a read error is likely. The V and J genes are TRBV6-5 and TRBJ1-1; perhaps TRBD1 as D (6 bases). Germline assignment: CDR1 MNHEY and CDR2 SVGAGI. This CDR3 has 14 amino acids. CDR3 DNA: TGTGCCAGCAGTTACTTAGGGACATCCACTGAAGCTTCCTTT. This translates into CASSYLGTSTEASF.

For this clonotype: This could be a read error, since a much larger clone is one nucleotide away. The chain is built from TRBV29-1 and TRBJ1-1; tentative D call: TRBD1 (5 bases). Germline CDR1 and CDR2: SQVTM and ANQGSEA. Between the trimmed V and J ends, which lost 1 base and 8 bases, there was a span of 11 bases. This CDR3 has 12 amino acids. CDR3 nucleotides: TGCAGCGTTGAAGGCGTTGCAGGGGAAGCTTTCTTT. Its translation: CSVEGVAGEAFF. The whole variable domain, filled in from reference TRBV29-1 and TRBJ1-1, reads SAVISQKPSRDICQRGTSLTIQCQVDSQVTMMFWYRQQPGQSLTLIATANQGSEATYESGFVIDKFPISRPNLTFSTLTVSNMSPEDSSIYLCSVEGVAGEAFFGQGTRLTVV.

This clonotype occurred many times. One junction end disagrees with the germline gene, perhaps due to a read error. The V and J genes are TRBV29-1 and TRBJ2-6; the D is unclear. CDR1 SQVTM and CDR2 ANQGSEA come from the germline V gene. This CDR3 spans 10 amino acids. For the CDR3, the DNA is TGCAGCGTTGGGTCCAACGTCCTGACTTTC. This translates into CSVGSNVLTF.

This rearrangement joins TRBV4-1 to TRBJ2-7; D may be TRBD1 (6 bases). Trimming left V 4 bases short and J 0 bases short, with 13 bases between. Germline CDR1 reads MGHRA; CDR2 reads YSYEKL. The CDR3 runs to 15 residues. CDR3 nucleotides: TGCGCCAGCAGCCGCGAGCAGGGGTTCTCCTACGAGCAGTACTTC. Amino acids: CASSREQGFSYEQYF.

This clonotype was observed at least ten times. The V and J genes are TRBV20-1 and TRBJ2-7; possibly TRBD1 or TRBD2 for D (5 bases each). The CDR3 is made up of 16 amino acids. Trimming removed 0 bases at V and 3 bases at J, with 18 bases between. Germline V gene sequence: CDR1 DFQATT, CDR2 SNEGSKA (reference sequence). The CDR3 sequence: CSARDTRDPWNYEQYF. The CDR3 nucleotides read TGCAGTGCTAGAGATACCAGGGACCCATGGAACTACGAGCAGTACTTC.

This clonotype was seen repeatedly, ten times or more. This chain joins TRBV28 and TRBJ2-7; 7 bases match TRBD1. This CDR3 has 16 residues. V gave up 5 bases and J gave up 2 bases; unmatched junction bases: 12. Germline lookup yields CDR1 MDHEN and CDR2 SYDVKM. This CDR3 is CASSPETGSVTYEQYF. In DNA, the CDR3 is TGTGCCAGCAGTCCAGAGACAGGGTCGGTGACCTACGAGCAGTACTTC.

As concerns this clonotype: This could be a read error, since a much larger clone is one nucleotide away. The V and J genes are TRBV24-1 and TRBJ2-1, with TRBD2 matching over 12 bases. The CDR3 length is 17 residues. Germline values: CDR1 KGHDR, CDR2 SFDVKD. The CDR3 loop is CATSEPPLAGGSHERSF. As DNA, the CDR3 is TGTGCCACCAGTGAGCCCCCTCTAGCGGGAGGGTCACATGAGCGGTCCTTC.

This clonotype was counted ten times or more. This chain connects TRBV20-1 to TRBJ2-3, with 9 bases fitting TRBD1. V shed 7 bases and J 2 bases; nucleotides not matched to a gene: 4. Germline CDR1 reads DFQATT; CDR2 reads SNEGSKA (reference sequence). The CDR3 spans 13 residues. The CDR3 sequence is CSGGTGNTDTQYF. Written as DNA, the CDR3 is TGCAGTGGGGGGACAGGGAACACAGATACGCAGTATTTT.

In its sample, this clonotype was seen many times. The chain combines TRBV5-1 with TRBJ2-2; 9 nucleotides align to TRBD2. Unmatched junction bases numbered 9, after V lost 7 bases and J lost 2 bases. CDR1 and CDR2 from the germline V gene are SGHRS and YFSETQ. The CDR3 loop spans 16 amino acids. CDR3 DNA: TGCGCCAGCTGCGTATCTAGCGGGATTAACACCGGGGAGCTGTTTTTT. It codes for CASCVSSGINTGELFF.

This clonotype was observed at least ten times. The genes are TRBV11-2 and TRBJ2-5, with 9 bases aligning to TRBD1. The CDR3 totals 16 residues. Germline V lookup: CDR1 SGHAT, CDR2 FQNNGV. The V gene end was trimmed by 5 bases and the J gene end by 5 bases; junction bases not matched to a gene: 12. CDR3 sequence (DNA): TGTGCCAGCAGCCTCGACAGGGGGAGGCCGGAGGAGACCCAGTACTTC. Protein product: CASSLDRGRPEETQYF.

A remark on this clonotype: One base away lies a much larger clone, so this may be a sequencing read error. The chain has TRBV28 and TRBJ2-7; D is unresolved. The V gene lost 5 bases and the J gene lost 1 base, with 18 bases spanning the gap. Germline V gene lookup returns CDR1 MDHEN and CDR2 SYDVKM. CDR3 length: 16 amino acids. This CDR3 is CASSPGSALSSYEQYF. The DNA for the CDR3 is TGTGCCAGCAGTCCTGGGTCAGCTCTGTCGTCCTACGAGCAGTACTTC.

Of note for this clonotype: One end of the junction is discordant with germline, which a read error may explain. The chain combines TRBV4-1 with TRBJ1-1, with D unclear. This CDR3 has 15 amino acids. CDR1 and CDR2 (germline): MGHRA, YSYEKL. The CDR3 nucleotides are TGCGCCCGCAGCCTCCAGGATGGGGTGACCGCTGAAGTTTTCTTT. This translates into CARSLQDGVTAEVFF.